These 23 T cell receptor beta chains share one sample of origin, sequenced in a study of CD8+CD57+ T cells in acquired aplastic anemia. The study profiled TCR beta VDJ and CDR3 using genomic DNA as template. TCRdb called the reads again in MiXCR, with one record for every CDR3 protein. The sample lists approximately 99,000 distinct CDR3 sequences; around half were seen once. The sample comprised sorted CD4+, CD8+, or CD8+CD57+ T cells (not recorded which) from PBMCs. The source of these receptors is a human donor in good health, serving as a control.

The chain couples TRBV25-1 to TRBJ1-1; perhaps TRBD1 as D (6 bases). Between the trimmed V and J ends, which lost 7 bases and 1 base, there was a span of 16 bases. CDR1 MGHDK and CDR2 SYGVNS come from the germline V gene. The CDR3 sequence is 15 residues long. DNA of the CDR3: TGTGCCAGCACCCGAATTGGGGGCCAGAACACTGAAGCTTTCTTT. The encoded protein is CASTRIGGQNTEAFF.

In its sample, this clonotype was seen many times. The rearrangement links TRBV20-1 to TRBJ1-1; D is unclear. Per germline, CDR1 DFQATT and CDR2 SNEGSKA (reference sequence). The CDR3 runs to 12 residues. The CDR3 is CSKTQVDTEAFF. DNA for the CDR3: TGCAGCAAGACCCAGGTAGACACTGAAGCTTTCTTT.

The rearrangement links TRBV19 to TRBJ2-3; no clear D gene. Germline loops: CDR1 LNHDA, CDR2 SQIVND (reference sequence). Trimming left V 5 bases short and J 1 base short, with 7 bases between. The CDR3 has 13 amino acids. Here the CDR3 reads CASSVSRTDTQYF. The CDR3, as DNA: TGTGCCAGTAGTGTCAGCCGCACAGATACGCAGTATTTT. The whole variable domain, remainder taken from reference TRBV19 and TRBJ2-3, is DGGITQSPKYLFRKEGQNVTLSCEQNLNHDAMYWYRQDPGQGLRLIYYSQIVNDFQKGDIAEGYSVSREKKESFPLTVTSAQKNPTAFYLCASSVSRTDTQYFGPGTRLTVL.

In this sample, this clonotype turned up many times. This chain links TRBV30 with TRBJ1-6, with 8 bases lining up with TRBD1. The CDR3 spans 16 residues. Trimming at V came to 2 bases and at J to 4 bases, leaving 7 bases not matched to a gene. The V gene's germline CDR1 is GTSNPN and CDR2 SVGIG (reference sequence). Here the CDR3 reads CAWSLGQGYYNSPLHF. In DNA form, the CDR3 reads TGTGCCTGGAGTCTCGGACAGGGATATTATAATTCACCCCTCCACTTT.

To note about this clonotype: This CDR3 is missing its conserved last phenylalanine or tryptophan, likely due to a read error. The chain carries TRBV25-1 and TRBJ2-7, with 7 positions matching TRBD1. J was trimmed by 7 bases and V by 6 bases; bases with no gene match: 15. Germline assignment: CDR1 MGHDK and CDR2 SYGVNS. The CDR3 is 15 amino acids. Written as DNA, the CDR3 is TGTGCCAGCAGCCAATCCGGGGTGTCAGGGGGTGAGCAGTACCTC. Translated: CASSQSGVSGGEQYL.

This clonotype showed up just a few times. The conserved phenylalanine or tryptophan normally closing the CDR3 is absent here, so this likely arose from a read error. The V call is TRBV11-2, the J call TRBJ2-1; 7 nucleotides match TRBD2. V lost 5 bases to trimming and J lost 4 bases; unmatched junction nucleotides: 8. The CDR3 is 15 amino acids. In germline, CDR1 is SGHAT, CDR2 FQNNGV. The CDR3 reads CASSESGVGYNEQFL. CDR3 coding DNA: TGTGCCAGCAGCGAGAGCGGGGTGGGTTACAATGAGCAGTTCCTC.

This clonotype was picked up many times. The chain has TRBV6-5 and TRBJ2-7, with TRBD1 matching over 12 bases. V was pared by 4 bases and J by 6 bases, with 7 bases of the junction left unmatched. The CDR3 totals 15 residues. Germline V gene lookup returns CDR1 MNHEY and CDR2 SVGAGI. CDR3 sequence: CASSSAGQGAIEQYF. The CDR3 nucleotides are TGTGCCAGCAGTTCTGCGGGACAGGGGGCAATCGAGCAGTACTTC.

This chain joins TRBV11-2 and TRBJ2-1, with 12 bases that match TRBD2. Germline CDR1 SGHAT, CDR2 FQNNGV. V gave up 5 bases and J gave up 7 bases; unmatched junction bases: 9. The CDR3 loop spans 16 amino acids. For the CDR3, the DNA is TGTGCCAGCAGCGCAGAGGGAGGACTAGCGGGGAATGAGCAGTTCTTC. As protein: CASSAEGGLAGNEQFF.

This clonotype has a single count. This chain uses TRBV6-1 with TRBJ1-1, with 7 positions matching TRBD1. Per germline, CDR1 MNHNS and CDR2 SASEGT. With 7 bases clipped from V and 1 base from J, the junction kept 6 bases outside the gene matches. This CDR3 is 14 amino acids long. CDR3 protein: CASTPRTGNTEAFF. In nucleotides, the CDR3 is TGTGCCAGCACCCCGCGGACAGGGAACACTGAAGCTTTCTTT.

The chain recombines TRBV12-3 or TRBV12-4 with TRBJ2-4; perhaps TRBD1 as D (6 bases). This CDR3 is 15 amino acids long. Trimming removed 4 bases from V and 0 bases from J, with 10 bases in between. CDR3: CASSYSTGAKNIQYF. The CDR3 DNA sequence: TGTGCCAGCAGTTACTCGACAGGAGCCAAAAACATTCAGTACTTC.

In its sample, this clonotype was seen many times. J is TRBJ1-2 and V is TRBV27; TRBD1 might be the D (5 bases). With 2 bases removed from V and 2 bases from J, the gap between germline ends came to 18 bases. In germline, CDR1 is MNHEY, CDR2 SMNVEV (reference sequence). This CDR3 contains 17 residues. The CDR3: CASSLRQGTLQNYGYTF. The CDR3 bases are TGTGCCAGCAGTTTAAGGCAGGGAACACTACAAAACTATGGCTACACCTTC.

For the CDR3, the DNA is TGTGCCATCAGTGAAAAAAGCGGGGGAGCGTCTACCGAGCAGTACTTC. Its translation is CAISEKSGGASTEQYF. The chain is built from TRBV10-3 and TRBJ2-7, with TRBD2 matching 8 bases. CDR1 is ENHRY, CDR2 SYGVKD, per germline. The CDR3 has 16 residues. V lost 3 bases, J lost 6 bases, and 13 bases stayed unmatched.

The V gene is TRBV25-1, the J gene TRBJ2-1; 11 nucleotides align to TRBD2. The V gene's germline CDR1 is MGHDK and CDR2 SYGVNS. Trimming removed 4 bases from V and 0 bases from J; junction bases left unmatched: 8. The CDR3 has 18 residues. CDR3 region: CASSATSGVVSSYNEQFF. The CDR3 nucleotides are TGTGCCAGCAGTGCGACTAGCGGGGTGGTGAGCTCCTACAATGAGCAGTTCTTC.

This clonotype was observed a handful of times. This rearrangement joins TRBV19 to TRBJ2-3; 12 bases align to TRBD2. Trimming at V came to 10 bases and at J to 0 bases, leaving 5 bases not matched to a gene. CDR1 and CDR2 (germline): LNHDA, SQIVND (reference sequence). The CDR3 extends over 15 amino acids. CDR3 protein: CATRTSGTSTDTQYF. The CDR3 DNA follows: TGTGCCACCCGGACTAGCGGGACTAGCACAGATACGCAGTATTTT.

J is TRBJ1-2 and V is TRBV2; D uncertain. CDR1 is SNHLY and CDR2 is FYNNEI in the germline V gene. This CDR3 spans 10 amino acids. V was clipped by 8 bases and J by 5 bases, with 6 bases between them. The CDR3 spells CASWVYGYTF. The CDR3 nucleotides read TGTGCCAGCTGGGTGTATGGCTACACCTTC.

The chain joins TRBV4-3 to TRBJ2-7; TRBD2 agrees at 10 bases. Per germline, CDR1 LGHNA and CDR2 YSLEER. V was clipped by 0 bases and J by 4 bases; unmatched bases: 9. The CDR3 runs 17 residues. The CDR3 DNA is TGCGCCAGCAGCCAAGATAGTCGGTCTAGCGGGGGATACGAGCAGTACTTC. It translates to CASSQDSRSSGGYEQYF.

This clonotype was recorded at least ten times. The chain is built from TRBV19 and TRBJ2-7, with D possibly matching TRBD2 (5 bases). Germline V CDR1 and CDR2: LNHDA, SQIVND (reference sequence). Between the trimmed V and J ends, which lost 1 base and 2 bases, there was a span of 12 bases. The CDR3 spans 15 residues. CDR3 sequence reads: CASSIVGGGPYEQYF. The CDR3 region has the DNA TGTGCCAGTAGTATAGTAGGAGGCGGACCCTACGAGCAGTACTTC.

This chain's CDR3 is CASSETDVNEQYF. The CDR3 DNA is TGTGCCAGCAGTGAAACAGACGTCAACGAGCAGTACTTC. V gene TRBV25-1 combines with J gene TRBJ2-7; no reliable D call. Germline values: CDR1 MGHDK, CDR2 SYGVNS. This CDR3 has 13 amino acids. Between the trimmed V and J ends, which lost 2 bases and 5 bases, there was a span of 10 bases.

The chain joins TRBV15 to TRBJ1-5; D is uncertain. The germline V gene has CDR1 LNHNV and CDR2 YYDKDF (reference sequence). CDR3 length equals 14 residues. V lost 4 bases and J 6 bases, leaving 13 bases between the germline ends. The CDR3 spells CATSIKGSGQPQHF. For the CDR3, the DNA is TGTGCCACCAGCATCAAGGGCTCGGGTCAGCCCCAGCATTTT.

The genes are TRBV13 and TRBJ2-2, with unresolved D. V was clipped by 6 bases and J by 5 bases, with 16 bases between them. Germline-derived CDR1 and CDR2 are PRHDT and FYEKMQ (reference sequence). This CDR3 contains 15 residues. The CDR3, as DNA: TGTGCCAGCAGTTCGGGTTTTCGGGCTACCGGGGAGCTGTTTTTT. Translating it yields CASSSGFRATGELFF.

The genes are TRBV2 and TRBJ1-6; D gene unclear. The CDR3 runs to 15 residues. From germline, CDR1 is SNHLY and CDR2 FYNNEI. Trimming left V 1 base short and J 7 bases short, with 11 bases between. The CDR3 bases are TGTGCCAGCAGTGAAGTGCAGCCGCCAAATTCACCCCTCCACTTT. Translation gives CASSEVQPPNSPLHF.

The chain recombines TRBV25-1 with TRBJ2-2; TRBD1 agrees at 8 bases. Germline CDR1 and CDR2: MGHDK and SYGVNS. This CDR3 comprises 15 residues. Germline trimming cut 6 bases from V and 1 base from J; bases unmatched to any gene: 4. The CDR3 sequence: CASRSGTGNTGELFF. In DNA form, the CDR3 reads TGTGCCAGCAGGTCCGGGACAGGGAACACCGGGGAGCTGTTTTTT.

CDR3 protein: CASSQGRAGYTF. CDR3 DNA sequence: TGCGCCAGCAGCCAAGGGAGGGCTGGCTACACCTTC. The chain has TRBV4-1 and TRBJ1-2; D ambiguous. The V end was cut by 1 base, the J end by 7 bases, with 7 bases between. CDR1 MGHRA and CDR2 YSYEKL come from the germline V gene. This CDR3 contains 12 residues.